This T cell receptor (beta chain) was documented in a study of OX40 agonist ivuxolimab in advanced cancers. V gave up 10 bases and J gave up 7 bases; unmatched junction bases: 4. Germline V gene data show CDR1 as MNHEY and CDR2 as SMNVEV (reference sequence). This CDR3 is 13 amino acids long. Points from the study as a whole: Clonal expansion among partial responders at 0.1-3.0 mg/kg ranked near the lowest. Antigen targets of the expanded peripheral T cells went undetermined.

Generated by immunoSEQ multiplex PCR, the TCRdb table keeps only in-frame clones and is missing some. The sample has approximately 67,000 clones; around 90% are singletons. Sampled blood was obtained at baseline, cycle 4 day 1, and cycle 7 day 1. On this clone: Its target is unknown.

The source was CD4+ or CD8+ T cells sorted from blood, collected in a trial of the OX40 agonist ivuxolimab. This chain links TRBV27 with TRBJ2-1; the match to TRBD2 covers 13 bases. The TCR was taken from an adult with an advanced solid tumor such as melanoma, head and neck, liver or kidney cancer. CDR3 nucleotide sequence: TGTGCCACCGGGACTAGCGGGAAGAATGAGCAGTTCTTC. Translation: CATGTSGKNEQFF.